This TCR beta chain was documented in a study of CD8 T cells in ankylosing spondylitis. Findings and caveats of the study: Past studies reported some motif variants in reactive arthritis synovial fluid and blood. The disease-linked clones had a CD8+ phenotype and low blood frequencies. As reported, disease-linked clones showed significant enrichment in matched ankylosing spondylitis synovial fluid. What seemed typical of ankylosing spondylitis blood was a TCR beta motif built from eight highly homologous variants.

This clonotype was recorded at least ten times. Its antigen remains unknown. The CDR3 contains 12 residues. Trimming took off 4 bases at V and 4 bases at J, with 8 bases between the two ends. Germline V gene sequence: CDR1 SQVTM, CDR2 ANQGSEA. A quantitative 5'-RACE method, one with molecular barcodes, was used to make TCR beta libraries. TCRdb redid the calling of the 5' RACE reads with MiXCR, one entry per CDR3 protein. This table has 100,000 to 150,000 distinct CDR3 sequences, about a sixth appearing once. The source of this sequence is a male donor with ankylosing spondylitis. Sequenced sample: blood, either unsorted or a sorted T cell fraction (not recorded which). The V gene is TRBV29-1, the J gene TRBJ2-1; D gene uncertain. The CDR3 protein is CSVGLRYNEQFF. The CDR3 region has the DNA TGCAGCGTTGGATTGCGGTACAATGAGCAGTTCTTC.